The rows below give T cell receptor beta chains drawn from one sample of a study of blood T cells in healthy people across ages. A single record per CDR3 protein comes from TCRdb applying MiXCR to the 5' RACE reads. The data contain over a million distinct CDR3 sequences, 40% to 45% of them seen just once; the ten biggest clones take up about 4%. Sequencing was done on a sample of blood. These receptors were obtained from a woman in her late teens or twenties in good health. CDR3s include the opening cysteine and the closing phenylalanine or tryptophan. Each record gives: clone size, V gene, J gene, D gene, CDR3 protein, CDR3 DNA. D genes are given only for firm matches. Clone size, where shown, is once, few, many, or a class for clones that have expanded.

>NA|TRBV27|TRBJ2-3|NA
CASSSILDTQYF
TGTGCCAGCAGCTCAATCCTTGATACGCAGTATTTT
>NA|TRBV27|TRBJ2-6|NA
CASSPSYWANVLTF
TGTGCCAGCAGCCCTAGCTATTGGGCCAACGTCCTGACTTTC
>NA|TRBV5-1|TRBJ2-3|NA
CASSLMGRMTDTQYF
TGCGCCAGCAGCTTGATGGGCAGGATGACAGATACGCAGTATTTT
>many|TRBV7-2|TRBJ1-2|NA
CASSLAPHSNYGYTF
TGTGCCAGCAGCTTAGCGCCCCACTCTAACTATGGCTACACCTTC
>NA|TRBV5-1|TRBJ1-2|NA
CASSLGGLLWDYGYTF
TGCGCCAGCAGCTTGGGGGGACTGCTCTGGGACTATGGCTACACCTTC
>NA|TRBV6-2/TRBV6-3|TRBJ1-5|NA
CASSRGTKYQPQHF
TGTGCCAGCAGTCGGGGGACAAAATATCAGCCCCAGCATTTT
>NA|TRBV6-2/TRBV6-3|TRBJ1-5|TRBD1
CASSTTGRGHQPQHF
TGTGCCAGCAGCACGACAGGGAGGGGCCATCAGCCCCAGCATTTT
>NA|TRBV20-1|TRBJ2-7|NA
CNAKDRHDYEQYF
TGCAATGCAAAAGACAGACATGACTACGAGCAGTACTTC
>NA|TRBV23-1|TRBJ2-7|NA
CASSQRNSYEQYF
TGCGCCAGCAGTCAAAGAAACTCCTACGAGCAGTACTTC
>few|TRBV7-9|TRBJ2-1|TRBD2
CASRDSGINEQFF
TGTGCCAGCAGAGATAGCGGGATTAATGAGCAGTTCTTC
>NA|TRBV15|TRBJ2-1|NA
CATSRGPPVLADSSYNEQFF
TGTGCCACCAGCAGAGGACCTCCAGTGTTAGCGGACAGCTCCTACAATGAGCAGTTCTTC
>few|TRBV9|TRBJ2-3|NA
CASSVANPDTQYF
TGTGCCAGCAGCGTAGCGAATCCAGATACGCAGTATTTT
>NA|TRBV29-1|TRBJ1-4|NA
CSPGTGLFF
TGCAGCCCAGGGACGGGACTGTTTTTT
>few|TRBV7-9|TRBJ2-1|NA
CASTFSTGGMKGNEQFF
TGTGCCAGCACTTTTTCGACTGGGGGGATGAAAGGGAATGAGCAGTTCTTC
>few|TRBV12-3/TRBV12-4|TRBJ2-5|TRBD1
CASSFQGVETQYF
TGTGCCAGCAGTTTTCAGGGGGTAGAGACCCAGTACTTC
>NA|TRBV6-2/TRBV6-3|TRBJ1-5|NA
CASSPRTENSNQPQHF
TGTGCCAGCAGCCCTCGGACAGAAAATAGCAATCAGCCCCAGCATTTT
>NA|TRBV6-6|TRBJ2-5|NA
CASSLDRDYQETQYF
TGTGCCAGCAGTCTAGACCGGGACTACCAAGAGACCCAGTACTTC
>once|TRBV7-2|TRBJ2-1|NA
CASSKAGPINEQFF
TGTGCCAGCAGTAAAGCGGGCCCCATCAATGAGCAGTTCTTC
>few|TRBV18|TRBJ1-5|NA
CASSPGRGLSNQPQHF
TGTGCCAGCTCACCTGGCAGGGGACTTAGCAATCAGCCCCAGCATTTT
>few|TRBV20-1|TRBJ1-2|NA
CSARVEGRPGYTF
TGCAGTGCTAGAGTGGAGGGTCGGCCTGGCTACACCTTC
>NA|TRBV30|TRBJ1-1|NA
CAWSEVLNTEAFF
TGTGCCTGGAGTGAAGTTCTGAACACTGAAGCTTTCTTT
>NA|TRBV4-3|TRBJ2-1|NA
CASSQDGTREGFRGHWCYNEQFF
TGCGCCAGCAGCCAAGATGGAACCAGGGAGGGCTTCAGGGGGCATTGGTGTTACAATGAGCAGTTCTTC
>NA|TRBV29-1|TRBJ2-5|TRBD2
CGVDSAGVGETQYF
TGCGGCGTTGATTCAGCGGGAGTAGGAGAGACCCAGTACTTC
>NA|TRBV20-1|TRBJ1-1|NA
CSARDTRYTEAFF
TGCAGTGCTAGAGATACCAGGTACACTGAAGCTTTCTTT
>many|TRBV29-1|TRBJ2-1|TRBD1
CSVDQGVSSYNEQFF
TGCAGCGTTGACCAGGGGGTGAGCTCCTACAATGAGCAGTTCTTC
>NA|TRBV27|TRBJ2-3|NA
CASSVRDTDTQYF
TGTGCCAGCAGTGTAAGGGACACAGATACGCAGTATTTT
>NA|TRBV27|TRBJ2-7|TRBD2
CASSLEGLAGYYEQYF
TGTGCCAGCAGTTTAGAGGGACTAGCGGGGTACTACGAGCAGTACTTC
>few|TRBV19|TRBJ1-1|NA
CASSQDRRNTEAFF
TGTGCCAGTAGCCAGGACCGAAGAAACACTGAAGCTTTCTTT
>NA|TRBV6-2/TRBV6-3|TRBJ2-4|TRBD1
CASSSRTGWGNIQYF
TGTGCCAGCAGTTCCCGGACAGGGTGGGGTAACATTCAGTACTTC
>NA|TRBV4-2|TRBJ2-1|TRBD2
CASSQDPGLAVGVDNEQFF
TGTGCCAGCAGCCAAGACCCGGGACTAGCGGTGGGGGTCGACAATGAGCAGTTCTTC
>NA|TRBV6-2/TRBV6-3|TRBJ1-5|TRBD1
CASRRTGGGGQPQHF
TGTGCCAGCAGACGGACAGGGGGCGGTGGTCAGCCCCAGCATTTT
>few|TRBV4-3|TRBJ1-6|NA
CASSQDTPGQGLRRPLHF
TGCGCCAGCAGCCAAGATACGCCAGGTCAGGGGCTAAGAAGGCCCCTCCACTTT
>many|TRBV11-1|TRBJ2-1|NA
CASSLSIDNEQFF
TGTGCCAGCAGCTTAAGCATAGACAATGAGCAGTTCTTC
>NA|TRBV29-1|TRBJ2-7|NA
CSVEDPWGRGTDEQYF
TGCAGCGTTGAAGATCCCTGGGGCAGGGGAACGGACGAGCAGTACTTC
>NA|TRBV10-1|TRBJ2-5|NA
CASSEGCGQETQYF
TGCGCCAGCAGTGAGGGGTGCGGCCAAGAGACCCAGTACTTC
>few|TRBV5-1|TRBJ2-5|NA
CASSLAGHVLQETQYF
TGCGCCAGCAGCTTGGCCGGGCACGTCCTTCAAGAGACCCAGTACTTC
>once|TRBV18|TRBJ2-4|TRBD2
CASSPSTGLAHNEQYF
TGTGCCAGCTCACCATCGACGGGACTAGCCCACAATGAGCAGTACTTC
>NA|TRBV3-1|TRBJ1-4|NA
CASSPGPAEKLFF
TGTGCCAGCAGCCCGGGTCCGGCTGAAAAACTGTTTTTT
>NA|TRBV10-2|TRBJ2-5|NA
CASRHRYQETQYF
TGCGCCAGCAGACACAGATACCAAGAGACCCAGTACTTC
>NA|TRBV5-5|TRBJ2-3|NA
CASSVGEESTDTQYF
TGTGCCAGCAGTGTTGGGGAGGAGAGCACAGATACGCAGTATTTT
>NA|TRBV7-2|TRBJ2-7|NA
CASSLAGWEQYF
TGTGCCAGCAGCTTGGCAGGGTGGGAGCAGTACTTC
>NA|TRBV20-1|TRBJ1-2|NA
CSASLRSSGYTF
TGCAGTGCTAGTCTACGCAGCAGCGGCTACACCTTC
>few|TRBV6-2/TRBV6-3|TRBJ1-5|NA
CASSNPDSHSNQPQHF
TGTGCCAGCAGTAACCCAGACAGCCATAGCAATCAGCCCCAGCATTTT
>NA|TRBV4-3|TRBJ2-7|NA
CASSQEAVGTPYEQYF
TGCGCCAGCAGCCAAGAGGCGGTAGGGACACCCTACGAGCAGTACTTC
>few|TRBV4-3|TRBJ2-1|TRBD2
CASSHRTSGTLYNEQFF
TGCGCCAGCAGCCACAGGACTAGCGGGACCCTTTACAATGAGCAGTTCTTC
>NA|TRBV28|TRBJ2-7|NA
CASSLGVGLNYEQYF
TGTGCCAGCAGTCTAGGGGTTGGACTCAACTACGAGCAGTACTTC
>NA|TRBV5-1|TRBJ2-1|NA
CASSLRASREQFF
TGCGCCAGTTCCCTCCGGGCGTCCAGGGAGCAGTTCTTC
>few|TRBV12-3/TRBV12-4|TRBJ2-7|TRBD1
CASSLAGTGFPYEQYF
TGTGCCAGCAGTTTAGCTGGGACAGGGTTCCCCTACGAGCAGTACTTC
>NA|TRBV9|TRBJ1-1|TRBD1
CASSAHRGGSNTEAFF
TGTGCCAGCAGCGCCCACAGGGGTGGGTCGAACACTGAAGCTTTCTTT
>many|TRBV5-8|TRBJ2-3|NA
CASSYGVGDTQYF
TGTGCCAGCAGCTACGGGGTGGGAGATACGCAGTATTTT